The source of this T cell receptor beta chain is a study of CD8 T cells in ankylosing spondylitis. Study results and limitations: In the blood and synovial fluid of reactive arthritis, some motif variants had been previously reported. It was reported that disease-linked clones were significantly enriched in matched ankylosing spondylitis synovial fluid. Among TCR beta sequences, a motif of eight highly homologous variants appeared characteristic of ankylosing spondylitis blood.

This clonotype came up many times. The antigen remains undetermined. By quantitative 5'-RACE with molecular barcodes, the TCR beta libraries were made. From the 5' RACE reads, TCRdb called clonotypes with MiXCR, one entry per CDR3 protein. Here the sample spans 30,000 to 45,000 distinct CDR3 sequences, 10% being singletons. V lost 8 bases and J lost 7, with 23 bases in between. CDR3 length: 16 residues. The source of this sequence is a male donor with ankylosing spondylitis or in good health (not recorded which). This chain connects TRBV12-3 or TRBV12-4 to TRBJ2-2, with TRBD1 as a possible D gene (5 bases). Sequenced material: blood, either unsorted or a sorted T cell fraction (not recorded which). The CDR3 is CASVPPSAGPGGELFF. The CDR3 DNA reads as TGTGCCAGCGTACCCCCCTCGGCAGGGCCAGGCGGGGAGCTGTTTTTT.